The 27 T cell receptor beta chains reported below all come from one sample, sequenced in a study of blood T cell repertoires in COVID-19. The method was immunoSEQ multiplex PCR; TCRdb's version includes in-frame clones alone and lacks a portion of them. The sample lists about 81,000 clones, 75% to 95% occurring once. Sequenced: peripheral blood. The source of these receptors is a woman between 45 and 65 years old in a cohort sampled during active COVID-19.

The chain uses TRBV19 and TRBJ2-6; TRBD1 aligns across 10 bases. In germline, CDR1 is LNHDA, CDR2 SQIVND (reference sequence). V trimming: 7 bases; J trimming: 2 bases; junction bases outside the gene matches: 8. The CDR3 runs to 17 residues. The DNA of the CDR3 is TGTGCCAGTACAAGACAGGGGGCTTTGGCTGGGGCCAACGTCCTGACTTTC. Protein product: CASTRQGALAGANVLTF.

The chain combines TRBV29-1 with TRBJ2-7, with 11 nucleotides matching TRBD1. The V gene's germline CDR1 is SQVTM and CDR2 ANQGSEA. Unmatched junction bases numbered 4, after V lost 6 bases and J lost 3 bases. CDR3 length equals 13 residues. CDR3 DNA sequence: TGCAGCGTCCCCGGGACAGGGGGCTACGAGCAGTACTTC. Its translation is CSVPGTGGYEQYF.

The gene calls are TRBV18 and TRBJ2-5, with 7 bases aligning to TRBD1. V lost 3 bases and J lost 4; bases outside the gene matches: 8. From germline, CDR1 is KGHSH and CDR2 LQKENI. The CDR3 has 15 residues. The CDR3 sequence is CASSPPTGYRETQYF. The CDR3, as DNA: TGTGCCAGCTCACCCCCGACAGGGTACCGAGAGACCCAGTACTTC.

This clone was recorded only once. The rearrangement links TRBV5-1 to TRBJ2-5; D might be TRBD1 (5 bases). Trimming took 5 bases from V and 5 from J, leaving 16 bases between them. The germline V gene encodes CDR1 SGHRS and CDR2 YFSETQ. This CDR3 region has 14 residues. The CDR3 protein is CASSSNGARETQYF. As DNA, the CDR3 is TGCGCCAGCAGTTCGAATGGGGCTAGGGAGACCCAGTACTTC. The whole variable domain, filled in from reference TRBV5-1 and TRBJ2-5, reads KAGVTQTPRYLIKTRGQQVTLSCSPISGHRSVSWYQQTPGQGLQFLFEYFSETQRNKGNFPGRFSGRQFSNSRSEMNVSTLELGDSALYLCASSSNGARETQYFGPGTRLLVL.

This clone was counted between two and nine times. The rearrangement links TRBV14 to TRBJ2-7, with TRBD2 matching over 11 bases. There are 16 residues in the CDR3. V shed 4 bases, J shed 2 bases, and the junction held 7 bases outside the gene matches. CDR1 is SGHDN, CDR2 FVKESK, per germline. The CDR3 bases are TGTGCCAGCAGCCCGTCAACTAGCGGGAGTCCCTACGAGCAGTACTTC. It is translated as CASSPSTSGSPYEQYF.

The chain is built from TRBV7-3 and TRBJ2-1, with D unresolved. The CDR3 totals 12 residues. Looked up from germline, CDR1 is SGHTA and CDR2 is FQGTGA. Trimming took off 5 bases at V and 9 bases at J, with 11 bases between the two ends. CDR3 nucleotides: TGTGCCAGCAGCAACTTACCTGGTGAGCAGTTCTTC. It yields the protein CASSNLPGEQFF.

As DNA, the CDR3 is TGCGCCAGCAGCTTGGGTAGTGGTAGCGGGGGGCGCAATGAGCAGTTCTTC. Translation: CASSLGSGSGGRNEQFF. This rearrangement joins TRBV5-1 to TRBJ2-1, with 10 positions matching TRBD2. This CDR3 region has 17 residues. Losses at the gene ends were 0 bases for V and 6 bases for J; bases not matched to a gene: 9. The germline V gene encodes CDR1 SGHRS and CDR2 YFSETQ.

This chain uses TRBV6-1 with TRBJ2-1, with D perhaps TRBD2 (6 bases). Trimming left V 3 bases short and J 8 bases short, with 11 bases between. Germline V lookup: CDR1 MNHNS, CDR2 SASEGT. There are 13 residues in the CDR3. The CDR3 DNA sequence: TGTGCCAGCAGTGATAGACTAGTCGATGAGCAGTTCTTC. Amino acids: CASSDRLVDEQFF.

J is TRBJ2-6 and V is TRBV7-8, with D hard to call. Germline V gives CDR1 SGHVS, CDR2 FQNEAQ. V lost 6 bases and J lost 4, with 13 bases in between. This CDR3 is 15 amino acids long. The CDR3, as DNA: TGTGCCAGCAGTTCCCCCTATTCGGGGGCCAACGTCCTGACTTTC. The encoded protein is CASSSPYSGANVLTF.

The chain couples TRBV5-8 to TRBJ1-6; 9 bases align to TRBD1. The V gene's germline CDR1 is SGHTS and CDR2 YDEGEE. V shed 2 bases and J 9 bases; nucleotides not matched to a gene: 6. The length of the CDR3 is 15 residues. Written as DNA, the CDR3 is TGTGCCAGCAGCTTTAGACAGGGGGGTACTTCACCCCTCCACTTT. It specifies CASSFRQGGTSPLHF.

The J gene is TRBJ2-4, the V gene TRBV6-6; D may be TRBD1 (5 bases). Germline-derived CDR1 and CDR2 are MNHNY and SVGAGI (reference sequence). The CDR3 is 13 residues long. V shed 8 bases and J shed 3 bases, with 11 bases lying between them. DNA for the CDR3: TGTGCCAGCTCGGACACGTTCAAAAACATTCAGTACTTC. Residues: CASSDTFKNIQYF.

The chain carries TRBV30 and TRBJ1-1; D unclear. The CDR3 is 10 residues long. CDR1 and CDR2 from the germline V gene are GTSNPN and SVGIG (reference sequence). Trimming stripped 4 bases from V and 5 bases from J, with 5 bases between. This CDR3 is CAWTKTEAFF. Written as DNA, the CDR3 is TGTGCCTGGACTAAAACTGAAGCTTTCTTT. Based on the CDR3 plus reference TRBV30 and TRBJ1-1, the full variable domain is SQTIHQWPATLVQPVGSPLSLECTVEGTSNPNLYWYRQAAGRGLQLLFYSVGIGQISSEVPQNLSASRPQDRQFILSSKKLLLSDSGFYLCAWTKTEAFFGQGTRLTVV.

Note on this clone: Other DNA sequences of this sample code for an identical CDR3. CDR3 in amino acids: CASSSSGRETQYF. For the CDR3, the DNA is TGTGCCAGCAGCAGTAGCGGGCGGGAGACCCAGTACTTC. The rearrangement uses TRBV7-9 and TRBJ2-5; TRBD2 aligns across 7 bases. CDR3 length equals 13 residues. CDR1 is SEHNR and CDR2 is FQNEAQ in the germline V gene (reference sequence). The junction had 5 bases not matched to a gene; V was cut back by 5 bases and J by 5 bases.

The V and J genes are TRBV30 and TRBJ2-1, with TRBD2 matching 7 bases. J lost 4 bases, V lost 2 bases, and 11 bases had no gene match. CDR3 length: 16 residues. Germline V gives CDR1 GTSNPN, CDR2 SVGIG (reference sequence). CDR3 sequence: CAWSPREGGTYNEQFF. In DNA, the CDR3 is TGTGCCTGGAGTCCCCGAGAGGGAGGGACTTACAATGAGCAGTTCTTC.

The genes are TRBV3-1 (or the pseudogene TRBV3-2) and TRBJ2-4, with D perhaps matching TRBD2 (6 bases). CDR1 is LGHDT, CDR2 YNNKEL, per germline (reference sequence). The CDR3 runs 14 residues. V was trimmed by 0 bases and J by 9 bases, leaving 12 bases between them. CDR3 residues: CASSQDLADSIQYF. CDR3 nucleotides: TGTGCCAGCAGCCAAGATTTAGCGGATAGCATTCAGTACTTC.

CDR3 DNA: TGTGCCAGCAGTAAACGACTAGCGGCCGGCGAGCAGTTCTTC. Translated, it gives CASSKRLAAGEQFF. This rearrangement joins TRBV27 to TRBJ2-1, with 9 positions matching TRBD2. The CDR3 has 14 residues. Germline V CDR1 and CDR2: MNHEY, SMNVEV (reference sequence). The V and J ends lost 5 bases and 10 bases, in that order; junction bases with no gene match: 9.

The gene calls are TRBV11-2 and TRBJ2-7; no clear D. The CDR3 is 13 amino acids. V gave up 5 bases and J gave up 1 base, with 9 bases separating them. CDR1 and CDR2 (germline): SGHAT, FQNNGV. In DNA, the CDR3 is TGTGCCAGCAGCCAAACACTATCCTACGAGCAGTACTTC. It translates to CASSQTLSYEQYF.

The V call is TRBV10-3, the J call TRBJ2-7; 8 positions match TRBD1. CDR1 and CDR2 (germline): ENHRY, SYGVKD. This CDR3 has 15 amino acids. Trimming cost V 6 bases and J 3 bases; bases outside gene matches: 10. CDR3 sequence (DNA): TGTGCCATCAGCGGTCCAGGGGGCGGTAACTACGAGCAGTACTTC. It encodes CAISGPGGGNYEQYF.

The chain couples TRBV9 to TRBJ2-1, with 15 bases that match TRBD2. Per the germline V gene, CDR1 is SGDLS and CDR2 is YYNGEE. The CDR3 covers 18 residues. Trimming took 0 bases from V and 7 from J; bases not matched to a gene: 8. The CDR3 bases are TGTGCCAGCAGCGTAGATTACGGACTAGCGGGAGGGCGGAATGAGCAGTTCTTC. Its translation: CASSVDYGLAGGRNEQFF. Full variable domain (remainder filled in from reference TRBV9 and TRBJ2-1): DSGVTQTPKHLITATGQRVTLRCSPRSGDLSVYWYQQSLDQGLQFLIQYYNGEERAKGNILERFSAQQFPDLHSELNLSSLELGDSALYFCASSVDYGLAGGRNEQFFGPGTRLTVL.

The CDR3 bases are TGTGCCAGTAGTGTCAGGGGATTCGTAAGCAATCAGCCCCAGCATTTT. Its translation: CASSVRGFVSNQPQHF. V and J are TRBV19 and TRBJ1-5, with D maybe TRBD1 (6 bases). The CDR3 totals 16 residues. V was clipped by 5 bases and J by 1 base, with 15 bases between them. The germline gives CDR1 LNHDA, CDR2 SQIVND (reference sequence).

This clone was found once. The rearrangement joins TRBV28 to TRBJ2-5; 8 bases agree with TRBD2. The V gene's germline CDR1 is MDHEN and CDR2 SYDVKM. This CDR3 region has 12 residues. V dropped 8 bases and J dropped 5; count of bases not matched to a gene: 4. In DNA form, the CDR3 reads TGTGCCAGCTGGACTAGCTGGGAGACCCAGTACTTC. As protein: CASWTSWETQYF.

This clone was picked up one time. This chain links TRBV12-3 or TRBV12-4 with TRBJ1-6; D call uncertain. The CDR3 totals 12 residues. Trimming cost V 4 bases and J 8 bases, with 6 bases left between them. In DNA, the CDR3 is TGTGCCAGCAGTTCCCAGTATTCACCCCTCCACTTT. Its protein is CASSSQYSPLHF.

CDR3 coding DNA: TGTGCCAGCTCACGGGGGACAGGGACTTCAGATACGCAGTATTTT. Protein: CASSRGTGTSDTQYF. This sequence joins TRBV18 and TRBJ2-3; TRBD1 aligns across 9 bases. The germline V gene encodes CDR1 KGHSH and CDR2 LQKENI. The length of the CDR3 is 15 residues. Germline trimming cut 4 bases from V and 4 bases from J; bases unmatched to any gene: 6. Supplemented by reference TRBV18 and TRBJ2-3, the full variable domain reads NAGVMQNPRHLVRRRGQEARLRCSPMKGHSHVYWYRQLPEEGLKFMVYLQKENIIDESGMPKERFSAEFPKEGPSILRIQQVVRGDSAAYFCASSRGTGTSDTQYFGPGTRLTVL.

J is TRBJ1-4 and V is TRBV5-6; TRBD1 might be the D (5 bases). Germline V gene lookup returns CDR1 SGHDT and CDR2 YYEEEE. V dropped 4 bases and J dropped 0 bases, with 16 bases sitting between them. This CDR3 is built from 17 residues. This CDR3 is CASSRRVDSATNEKLFF. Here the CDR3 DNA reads TGTGCCAGCAGCCGTAGAGTTGACAGTGCAACTAATGAAAAACTGTTTTTT.

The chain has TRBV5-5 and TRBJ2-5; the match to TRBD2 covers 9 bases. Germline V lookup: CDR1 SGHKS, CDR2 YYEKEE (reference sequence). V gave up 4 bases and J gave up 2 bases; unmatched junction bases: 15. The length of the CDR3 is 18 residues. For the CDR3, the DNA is TGTGCCAGCAGCCCAAGGGTGCCCGCTAGCGGGGTTCAAGAGACCCAGTACTTC. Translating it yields CASSPRVPASGVQETQYF. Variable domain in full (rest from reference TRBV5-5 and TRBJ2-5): DAGVTQSPTHLIKTRGQQVTLRCSPISGHKSVSWYQQVLGQGPQFIFQYYEKEERGRGNFPDRFSARQFPNYSSELNVNALLLGDSALYLCASSPRVPASGVQETQYFGPGTRLLVL.

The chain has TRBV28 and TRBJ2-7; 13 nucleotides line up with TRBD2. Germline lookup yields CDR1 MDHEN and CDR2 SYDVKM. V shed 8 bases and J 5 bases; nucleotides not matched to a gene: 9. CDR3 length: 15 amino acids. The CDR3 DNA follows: TGTGCCAGCCATACCAGGACTAGCGGGAGACACGAGCAGTACTTC. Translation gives CASHTRTSGRHEQYF.

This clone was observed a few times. As DNA, the CDR3 is TGTGCCAGCAGCGAAAGACAGGGGAAGGCAGATACGCAGTATTTT. As protein: CASSERQGKADTQYF. The V gene is TRBV5-4, the J gene TRBJ2-3; 8 nucleotides match TRBD1. V lost 4 bases, J lost 4 bases, and 8 bases stayed unmatched. Germline loops: CDR1 SGHNT, CDR2 YYREEE (reference sequence). This CDR3 region has 15 residues.